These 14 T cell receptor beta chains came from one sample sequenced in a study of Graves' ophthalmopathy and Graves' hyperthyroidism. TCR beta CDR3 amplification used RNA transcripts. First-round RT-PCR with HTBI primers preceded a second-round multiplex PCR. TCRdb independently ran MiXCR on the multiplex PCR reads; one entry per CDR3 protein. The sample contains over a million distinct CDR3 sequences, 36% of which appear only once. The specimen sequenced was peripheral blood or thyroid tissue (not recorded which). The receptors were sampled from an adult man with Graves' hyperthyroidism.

In DNA form, the CDR3 reads TGTGCCATCAGTGAGTCAGGTCCGGGACAGGGGATGAACGAGCAGTACTTC. Amino acid sequence: CAISESGPGQGMNEQYF. The chain links TRBV10-3 to TRBJ2-7; 10 nucleotides match TRBD1. Germline values: CDR1 ENHRY, CDR2 SYGVKD. After removal of 0 bases from V and 5 bases from J, the junction contained 10 bases not matched to a gene. The CDR3 has 17 residues.

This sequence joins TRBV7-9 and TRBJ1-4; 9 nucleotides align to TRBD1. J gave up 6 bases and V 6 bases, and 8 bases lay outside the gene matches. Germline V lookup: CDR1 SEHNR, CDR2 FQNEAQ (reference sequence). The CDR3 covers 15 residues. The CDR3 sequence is CASSLPGTGYEKLFF. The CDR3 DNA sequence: TGTGCCAGCAGTTTACCCGGGACAGGGTATGAAAAACTGTTTTTT.

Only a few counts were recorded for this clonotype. The CDR3 DNA follows: TGCGCCAGCAGTGAGTCAGGGGGCGAAGGAACTGAAGCTTTCTTT. Translated, it gives CASSESGGEGTEAFF. V and J are TRBV10-1 and TRBJ1-1; 7 bases are a match to TRBD1. In germline, CDR1 is WNHNN, CDR2 SYGVQD (reference sequence). V was pared by 0 bases and J by 5 bases, with 6 bases of the junction left unmatched. The CDR3 consists of 15 residues.

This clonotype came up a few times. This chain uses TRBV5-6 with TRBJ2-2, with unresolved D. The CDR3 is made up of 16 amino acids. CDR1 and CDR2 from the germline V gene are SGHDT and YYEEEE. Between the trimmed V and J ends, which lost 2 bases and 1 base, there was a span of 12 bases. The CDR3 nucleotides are TGTGCCAGCAGCTTTCGTCTGGACGAGAACACCGGGGAGCTGTTTTTT. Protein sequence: CASSFRLDENTGELFF.

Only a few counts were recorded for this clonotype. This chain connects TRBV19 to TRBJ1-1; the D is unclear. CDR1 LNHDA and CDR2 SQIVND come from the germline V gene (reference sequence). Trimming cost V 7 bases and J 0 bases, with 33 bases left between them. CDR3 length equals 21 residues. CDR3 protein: CASTLFASRTNLLGMNTEAFF. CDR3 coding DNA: TGTGCCAGTACCCTTTTCGCTTCCAGGACCAACCTGCTCGGCATGAACACTGAAGCTTTCTTT.

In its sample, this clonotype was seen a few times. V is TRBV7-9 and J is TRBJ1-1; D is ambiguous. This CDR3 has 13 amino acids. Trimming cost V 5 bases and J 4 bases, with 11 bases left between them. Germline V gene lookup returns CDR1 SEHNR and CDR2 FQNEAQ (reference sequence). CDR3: CASSGGVPTEAFF. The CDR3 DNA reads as TGTGCCAGCAGCGGCGGGGTTCCCACTGAAGCTTTCTTT.

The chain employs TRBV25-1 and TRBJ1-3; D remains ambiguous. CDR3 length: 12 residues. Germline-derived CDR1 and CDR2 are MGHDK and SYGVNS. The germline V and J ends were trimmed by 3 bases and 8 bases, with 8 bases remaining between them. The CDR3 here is CASSEAGDTIYF. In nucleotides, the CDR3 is TGTGCCAGCAGTGAGGCGGGAGACACCATATATTTT.

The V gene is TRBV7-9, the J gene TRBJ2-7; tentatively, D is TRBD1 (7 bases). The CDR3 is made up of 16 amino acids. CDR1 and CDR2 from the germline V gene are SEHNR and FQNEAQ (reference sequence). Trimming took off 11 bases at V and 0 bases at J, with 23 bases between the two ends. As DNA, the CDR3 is TGTGCCTGGACCCGCAGGGGGGTATCCGGCTCCTACGAGCAGTACTTC. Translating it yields CAWTRRGVSGSYEQYF.

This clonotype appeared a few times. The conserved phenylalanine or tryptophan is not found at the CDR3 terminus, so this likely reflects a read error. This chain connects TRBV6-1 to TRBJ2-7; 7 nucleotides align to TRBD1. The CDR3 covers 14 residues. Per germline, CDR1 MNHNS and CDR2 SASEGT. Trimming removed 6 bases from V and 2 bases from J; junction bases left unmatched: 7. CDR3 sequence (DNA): TGTGCCAGCAGCTCCCGGGACAGTCCCTACGAGCAGTACTCC. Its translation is CASSSRDSPYEQYS.

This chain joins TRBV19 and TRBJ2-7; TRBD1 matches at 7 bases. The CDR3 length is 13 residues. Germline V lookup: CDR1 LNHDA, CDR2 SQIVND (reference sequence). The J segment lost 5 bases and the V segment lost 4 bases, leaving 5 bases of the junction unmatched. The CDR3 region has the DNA TGTGCCAGTAGTACACGGGACAGCCACGAGCAGTACTTC. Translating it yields CASSTRDSHEQYF.

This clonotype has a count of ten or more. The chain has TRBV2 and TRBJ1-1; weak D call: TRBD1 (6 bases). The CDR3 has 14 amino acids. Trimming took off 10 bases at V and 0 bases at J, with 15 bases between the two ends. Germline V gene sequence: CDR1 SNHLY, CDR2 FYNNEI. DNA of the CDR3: TGTGCCAAGCTGAGGGGGAGCATGAACACTGAAGCTTTCTTT. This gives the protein CAKLRGSMNTEAFF.

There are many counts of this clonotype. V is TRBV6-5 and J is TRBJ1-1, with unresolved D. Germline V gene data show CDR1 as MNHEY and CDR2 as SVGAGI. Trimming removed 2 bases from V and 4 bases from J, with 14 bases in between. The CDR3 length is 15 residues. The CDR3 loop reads CASSYDRVSITEAFF. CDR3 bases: TGTGCCAGCAGTTACGATCGGGTTTCTATCACTGAAGCTTTCTTT.

The CDR3 DNA follows: TGCGCCAGCAGTTCAAAATCCGGGACAGGTGGGAACACTGAAGCTTTCTTT. This translates into CASSSKSGTGGNTEAFF. The genes are TRBV5-1 and TRBJ1-1; TRBD1 agrees at 8 bases. The V gene end was trimmed by 5 bases and the J gene end by 1 base; junction bases not matched to a gene: 13. CDR3 length: 17 residues. Germline V CDR1 and CDR2: SGHRS, YFSETQ.

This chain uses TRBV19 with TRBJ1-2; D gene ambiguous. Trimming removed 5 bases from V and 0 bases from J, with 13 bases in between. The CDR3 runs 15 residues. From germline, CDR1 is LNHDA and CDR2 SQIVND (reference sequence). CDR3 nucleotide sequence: TGTGCCAGTAGTGACCAGGCAGCTACTAACTATGGCTACACCTTC. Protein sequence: CASSDQAATNYGYTF. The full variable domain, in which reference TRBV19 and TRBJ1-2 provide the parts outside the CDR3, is DGGITQSPKYLFRKEGQNVTLSCEQNLNHDAMYWYRQDPGQGLRLIYYSQIVNDFQKGDIAEGYSVSREKKESFPLTVTSAQKNPTAFYLCASSDQAATNYGYTFGSGTRLTVV.